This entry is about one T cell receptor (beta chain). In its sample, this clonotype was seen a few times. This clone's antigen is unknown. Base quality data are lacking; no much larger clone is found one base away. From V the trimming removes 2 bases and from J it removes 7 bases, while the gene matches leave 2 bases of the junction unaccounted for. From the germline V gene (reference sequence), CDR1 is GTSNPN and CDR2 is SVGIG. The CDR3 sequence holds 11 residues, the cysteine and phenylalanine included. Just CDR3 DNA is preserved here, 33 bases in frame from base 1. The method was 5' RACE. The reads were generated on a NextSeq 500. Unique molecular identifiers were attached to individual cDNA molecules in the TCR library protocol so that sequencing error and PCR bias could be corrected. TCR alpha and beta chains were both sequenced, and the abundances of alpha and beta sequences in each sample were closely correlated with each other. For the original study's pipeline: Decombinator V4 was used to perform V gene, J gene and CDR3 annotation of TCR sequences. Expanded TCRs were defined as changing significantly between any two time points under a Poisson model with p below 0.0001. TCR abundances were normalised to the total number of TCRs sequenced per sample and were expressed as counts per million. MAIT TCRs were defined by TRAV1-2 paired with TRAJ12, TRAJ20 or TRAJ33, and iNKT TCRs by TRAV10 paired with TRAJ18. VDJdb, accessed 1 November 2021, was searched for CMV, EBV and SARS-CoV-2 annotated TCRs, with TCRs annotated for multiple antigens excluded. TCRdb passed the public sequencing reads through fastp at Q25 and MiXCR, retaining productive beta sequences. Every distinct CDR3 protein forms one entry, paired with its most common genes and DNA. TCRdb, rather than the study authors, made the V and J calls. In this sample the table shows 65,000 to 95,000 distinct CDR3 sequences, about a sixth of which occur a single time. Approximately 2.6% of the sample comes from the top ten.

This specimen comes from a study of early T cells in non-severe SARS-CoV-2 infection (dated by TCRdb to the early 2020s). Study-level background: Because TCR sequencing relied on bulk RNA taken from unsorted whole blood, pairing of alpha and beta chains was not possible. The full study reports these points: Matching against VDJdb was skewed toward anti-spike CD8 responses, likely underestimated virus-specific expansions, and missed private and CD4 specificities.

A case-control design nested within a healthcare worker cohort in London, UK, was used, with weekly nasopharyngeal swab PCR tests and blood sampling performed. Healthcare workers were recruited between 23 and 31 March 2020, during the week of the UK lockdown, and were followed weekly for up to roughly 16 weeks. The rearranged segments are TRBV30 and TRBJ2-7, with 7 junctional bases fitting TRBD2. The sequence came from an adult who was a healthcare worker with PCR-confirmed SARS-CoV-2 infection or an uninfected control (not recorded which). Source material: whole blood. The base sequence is TGTGCCTGGAGTTGGGAGGGGGAGCAGTACTTC. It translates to CAWSWEGEQYF.